This T cell receptor (beta chain) was found in a study of cytomegalovirus exposure and HLA in healthy donors. Points from the study as a whole: Some TCR beta chains (around 180 of them) were listed as cytomegalovirus-associated.

A note on this clone: No antigen is known for it.

The CDR3 has 13 amino acids. The trim removed 9 bases at V and 0 bases at J, leaving 4 bases unmatched. Germline V CDR1 and CDR2: SNHLY, FYNNEI. Assay used: immunoSEQ multiplex PCR; TCRdb lists only in-frame clones, some missing. The sample lists 200,000 to 250,000 clones, 83% seen once, with 5.5% to 7% in the top ten. This TCR was recovered from a woman aged 18-35 years in good health and CMV-seronegative. The sample comprised PBMCs. The chain links TRBV2 to TRBJ1-1; 7 bases map to TRBD1. The CDR3 reads CARFRGLNTEAFF. The CDR3 DNA reads TGTGCCAGATTCAGGGGGTTGAACACTGAAGCTTTCTTT.